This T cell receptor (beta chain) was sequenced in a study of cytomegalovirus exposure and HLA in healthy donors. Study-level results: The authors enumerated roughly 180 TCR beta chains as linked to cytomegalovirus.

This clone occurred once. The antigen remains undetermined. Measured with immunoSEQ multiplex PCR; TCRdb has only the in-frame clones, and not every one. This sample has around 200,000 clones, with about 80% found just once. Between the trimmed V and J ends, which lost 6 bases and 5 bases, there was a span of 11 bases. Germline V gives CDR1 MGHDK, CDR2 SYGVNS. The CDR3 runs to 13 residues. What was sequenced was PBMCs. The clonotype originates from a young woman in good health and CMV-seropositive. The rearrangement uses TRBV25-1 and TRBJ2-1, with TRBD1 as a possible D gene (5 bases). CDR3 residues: CASSGQGDNEQFF. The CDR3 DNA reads TGTGCCAGCAGCGGTCAAGGGGACAATGAGCAGTTCTTC.